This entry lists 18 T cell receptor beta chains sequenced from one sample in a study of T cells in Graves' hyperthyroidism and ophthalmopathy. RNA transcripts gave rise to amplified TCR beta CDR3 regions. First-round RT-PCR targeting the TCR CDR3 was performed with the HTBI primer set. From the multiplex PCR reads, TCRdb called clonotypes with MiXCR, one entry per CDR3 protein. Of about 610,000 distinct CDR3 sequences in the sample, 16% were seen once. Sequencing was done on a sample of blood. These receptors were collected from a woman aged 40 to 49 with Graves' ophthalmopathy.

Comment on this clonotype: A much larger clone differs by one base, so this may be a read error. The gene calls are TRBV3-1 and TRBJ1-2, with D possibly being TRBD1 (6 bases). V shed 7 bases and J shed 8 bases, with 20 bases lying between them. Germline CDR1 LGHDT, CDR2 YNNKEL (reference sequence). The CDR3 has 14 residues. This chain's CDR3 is CASNSGAADHGYTF. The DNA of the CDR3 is TGTGCCAGCAATTCGGGGGCGGCGGACCACGGCTACACCTTC.

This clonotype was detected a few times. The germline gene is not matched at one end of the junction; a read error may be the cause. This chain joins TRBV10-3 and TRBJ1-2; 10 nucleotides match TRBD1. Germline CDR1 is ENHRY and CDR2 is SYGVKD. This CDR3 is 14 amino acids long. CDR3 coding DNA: TGTGCCATCCCCCGACAGGGGGCTAACCATGGCTACACCTTC. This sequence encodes CAIPRQGANHGYTF.

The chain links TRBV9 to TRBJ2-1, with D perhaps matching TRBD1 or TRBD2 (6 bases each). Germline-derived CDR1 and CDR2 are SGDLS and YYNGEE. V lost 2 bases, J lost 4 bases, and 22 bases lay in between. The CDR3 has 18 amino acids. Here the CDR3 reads CASSVGGTRGRLYNEQFF. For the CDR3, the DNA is TGTGCCAGCAGCGTGGGGGGAACCAGGGGAAGGCTTTACAATGAGCAGTTCTTC. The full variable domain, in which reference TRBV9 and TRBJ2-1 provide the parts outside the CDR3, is DSGVTQTPKHLITATGQRVTLRCSPRSGDLSVYWYQQSLDQGLQFLIQYYNGEERAKGNILERFSAQQFPDLHSELNLSSLELGDSALYFCASSVGGTRGRLYNEQFFGPGTRLTVL.

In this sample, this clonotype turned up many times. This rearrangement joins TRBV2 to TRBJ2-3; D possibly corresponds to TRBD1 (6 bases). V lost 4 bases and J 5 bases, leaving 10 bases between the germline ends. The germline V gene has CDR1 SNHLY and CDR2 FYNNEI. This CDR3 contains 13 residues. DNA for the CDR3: TGTGCCAGCAGTGTGGGGGCAGGAGATACGCAGTATTTT. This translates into CASSVGAGDTQYF. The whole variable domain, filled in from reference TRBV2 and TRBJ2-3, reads EPEVTQTPSHQVTQMGQEVILRCVPISNHLYFYWYRQILGQKVEFLVSFYNNEISEKSEIFDDQFSVERPDGSNFTLKIRSTKLEDSAMYFCASSVGAGDTQYFGPGTRLTVL.

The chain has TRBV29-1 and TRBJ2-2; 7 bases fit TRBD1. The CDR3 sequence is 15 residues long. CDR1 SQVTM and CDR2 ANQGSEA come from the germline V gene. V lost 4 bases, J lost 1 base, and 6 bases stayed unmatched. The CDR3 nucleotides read TGCAGCGTTGGTCAGGGGACAGAGAACACCGGGGAGCTGTTTTTT. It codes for CSVGQGTENTGELFF.

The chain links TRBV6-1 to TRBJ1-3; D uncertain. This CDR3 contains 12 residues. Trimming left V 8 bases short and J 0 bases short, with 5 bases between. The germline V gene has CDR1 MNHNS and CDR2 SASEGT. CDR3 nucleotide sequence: TGTGCCAGCCATGGCTCTGGAAACACCATATATTTT. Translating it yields CASHGSGNTIYF.

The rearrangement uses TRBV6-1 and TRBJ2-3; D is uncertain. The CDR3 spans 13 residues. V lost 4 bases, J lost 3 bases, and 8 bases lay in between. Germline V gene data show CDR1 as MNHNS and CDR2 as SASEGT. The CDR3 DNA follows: TGTGCCAGCAGTGTAATGTTTACAGATACGCAGTATTTT. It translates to CASSVMFTDTQYF.

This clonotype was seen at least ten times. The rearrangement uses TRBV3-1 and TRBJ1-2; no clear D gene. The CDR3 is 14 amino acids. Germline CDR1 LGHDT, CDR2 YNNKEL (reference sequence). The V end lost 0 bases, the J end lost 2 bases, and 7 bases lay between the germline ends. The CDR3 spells CASSQDAGNYGYTF. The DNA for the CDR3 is TGTGCCAGCAGCCAAGATGCCGGGAACTATGGCTACACCTTC.

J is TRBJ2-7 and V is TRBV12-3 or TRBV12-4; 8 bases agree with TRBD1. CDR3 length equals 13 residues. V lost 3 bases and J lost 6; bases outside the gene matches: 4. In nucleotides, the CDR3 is TGTGCCAGCAGTTTTCAGGGGGCCGGCGAGCAGTACTTC. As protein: CASSFQGAGEQYF.

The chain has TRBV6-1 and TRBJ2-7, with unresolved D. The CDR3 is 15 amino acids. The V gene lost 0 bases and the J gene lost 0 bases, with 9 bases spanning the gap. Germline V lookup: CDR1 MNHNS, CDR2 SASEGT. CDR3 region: CASSEAPYGSYEQYF. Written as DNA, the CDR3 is TGTGCCAGCAGTGAAGCCCCCTATGGCTCCTACGAGCAGTACTTC.

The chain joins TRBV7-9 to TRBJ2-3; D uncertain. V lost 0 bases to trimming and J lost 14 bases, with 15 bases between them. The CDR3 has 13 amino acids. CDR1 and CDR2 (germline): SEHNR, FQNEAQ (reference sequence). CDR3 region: CASSLAPDLNGYF. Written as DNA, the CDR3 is TGTGCCAGCAGCTTAGCGCCGGACCTCAACGGGTATTTT. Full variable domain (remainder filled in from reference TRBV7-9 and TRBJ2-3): DTGVSQNPRHKITKRGQNVTFRCDPISEHNRLYWYRQTLGQGPEFLTYFQNEAQLEKSRLLSDRFSAERPKGSFSTLEIQRTEQGDSAMYLCASSLAPDLNGYFGPGTRLTVL.

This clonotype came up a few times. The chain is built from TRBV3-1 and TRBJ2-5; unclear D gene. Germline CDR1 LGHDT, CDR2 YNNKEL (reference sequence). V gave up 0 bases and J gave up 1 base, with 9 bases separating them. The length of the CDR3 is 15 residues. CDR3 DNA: TGTGCCAGCAGCCAAGATCAAGGCGGCCAAGAGACCCAGTACTTC. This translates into CASSQDQGGQETQYF.

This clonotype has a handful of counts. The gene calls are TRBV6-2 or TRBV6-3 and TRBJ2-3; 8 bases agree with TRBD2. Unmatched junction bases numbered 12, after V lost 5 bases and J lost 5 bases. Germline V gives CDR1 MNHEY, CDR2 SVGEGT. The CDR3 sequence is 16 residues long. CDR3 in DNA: TGTGCCAGCAGTCCGGAAGCGGGGGTTGGTGGAGATACGCAGTATTTT. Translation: CASSPEAGVGGDTQYF.

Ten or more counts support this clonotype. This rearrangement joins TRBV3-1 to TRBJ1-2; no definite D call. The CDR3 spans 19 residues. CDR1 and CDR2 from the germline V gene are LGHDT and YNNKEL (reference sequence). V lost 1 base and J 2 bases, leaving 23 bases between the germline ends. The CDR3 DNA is TGTGCCAGCAGCCAAGTACGATCCCGTCCAGTCGAAATAAACTATGGCTACACCTTC. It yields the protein CASSQVRSRPVEINYGYTF. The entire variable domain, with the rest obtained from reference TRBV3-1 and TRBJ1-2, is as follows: DTAVSQTPKYLVTQMGNDKSIKCEQNLGHDTMYWYKQDSKKFLKIMFSYNNKELIINETVPNRFSPKSPDKAHLNLHINSLELGDSAVYFCASSQVRSRPVEINYGYTFGSGTRLTVV.

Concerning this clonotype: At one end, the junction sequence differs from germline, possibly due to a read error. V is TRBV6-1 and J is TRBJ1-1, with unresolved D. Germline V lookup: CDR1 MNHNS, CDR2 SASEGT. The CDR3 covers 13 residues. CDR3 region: CTSRQTGNTEAFF. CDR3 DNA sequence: TGTACCAGCAGGCAGACCGGGAACACTGAAGCTTTCTTT.

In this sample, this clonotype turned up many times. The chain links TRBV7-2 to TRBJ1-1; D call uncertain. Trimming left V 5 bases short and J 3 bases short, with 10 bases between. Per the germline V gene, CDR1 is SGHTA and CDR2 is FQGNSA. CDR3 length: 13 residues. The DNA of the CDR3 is TGTGCCAGCAGCCTCTTCCAGCACACTGAAGCTTTCTTT. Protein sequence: CASSLFQHTEAFF.

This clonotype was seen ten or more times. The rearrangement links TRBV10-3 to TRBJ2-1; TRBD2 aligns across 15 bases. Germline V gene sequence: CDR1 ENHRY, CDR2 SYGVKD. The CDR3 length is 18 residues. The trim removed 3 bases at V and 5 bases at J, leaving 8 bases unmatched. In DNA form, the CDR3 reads TGTGCCATCAGTGACCCGGGACTAGCGGGAGGTGTCGACAATGAGCAGTTCTTC. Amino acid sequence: CAISDPGLAGGVDNEQFF.

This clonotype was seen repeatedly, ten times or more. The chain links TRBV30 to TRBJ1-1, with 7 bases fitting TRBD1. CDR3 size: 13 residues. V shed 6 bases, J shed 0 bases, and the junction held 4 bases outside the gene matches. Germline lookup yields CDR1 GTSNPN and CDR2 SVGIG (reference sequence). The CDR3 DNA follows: TGTGCCTGTGACGACAGGGTGAACACTGAAGCTTTCTTT. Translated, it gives CACDDRVNTEAFF.